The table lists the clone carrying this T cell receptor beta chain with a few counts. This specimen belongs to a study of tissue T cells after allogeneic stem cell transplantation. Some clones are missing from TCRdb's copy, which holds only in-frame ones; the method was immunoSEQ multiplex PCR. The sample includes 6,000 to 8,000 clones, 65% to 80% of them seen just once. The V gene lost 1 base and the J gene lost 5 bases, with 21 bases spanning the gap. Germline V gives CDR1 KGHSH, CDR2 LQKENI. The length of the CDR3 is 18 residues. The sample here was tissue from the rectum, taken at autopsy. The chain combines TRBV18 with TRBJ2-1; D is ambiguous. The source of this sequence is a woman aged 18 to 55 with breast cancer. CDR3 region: CASSPRFLDQGPHNEQFF. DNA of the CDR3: TGTGCCAGCTCACCACGCTTTCTAGATCAAGGCCCTCACAATGAGCAGTTCTTC.